What follows are 22 T cell receptor beta chains derived from one specimen sequenced in a study of blood T cell repertoires in COVID-19. Using immunoSEQ multiplex PCR, the repertoire was profiled, and TCRdb retains in-frame clones only, with some absent. The sample includes 250,000 or so clones, roughly 80% of them seen just once. The sample consisted of peripheral blood. These receptors all stem from an older man with acute or convalescent COVID-19.

V gene TRBV18 combines with J gene TRBJ2-1; 11 bases match TRBD2. This CDR3 spans 16 amino acids. Trimming cost V 3 bases and J 14 bases; bases outside gene matches: 15. Looked up from germline, CDR1 is KGHSH and CDR2 is LQKENI. CDR3 nucleotides: TGTGCCAGCTCACCTCTAACCGTTCTAGCGGGAGGCCACGAGTTCTTC. Translating it yields CASSPLTVLAGGHEFF.

The rearrangement links TRBV2 to TRBJ2-3; 9 bases agree with TRBD1. Trimming removed 10 bases from V and 5 bases from J; junction bases left unmatched: 10. CDR3 length: 14 amino acids. Germline values: CDR1 SNHLY, CDR2 FYNNEI. CDR3 sequence (DNA): TGTGCCACCCGTGGGGGACAGGGAGTAGATACGCAGTATTTT. Its translation is CATRGGQGVDTQYF.

This clone showed up just a few times. This rearrangement joins TRBV28 to TRBJ2-7; 7 bases agree with TRBD2. The CDR3 has 16 amino acids. CDR1 is MDHEN, CDR2 SYDVKM, per germline. V dropped 2 bases and J dropped 0; count of bases not matched to a gene: 7. This CDR3 is CASSLRPGGYSYEQYF. The CDR3 DNA reads TGTGCCAGCAGTTTAAGGCCGGGAGGCTACTCCTACGAGCAGTACTTC.

The V call is TRBV3-1 (or the pseudogene TRBV3-2), the J call TRBJ2-7; D ambiguous. V lost 0 bases to trimming and J lost 7 bases, with 16 bases between them. This CDR3 is built from 15 residues. The germline V gene encodes CDR1 LGHDT and CDR2 YNNKEL (reference sequence). CDR3 loop: CASSQETVLPKEQYF. The CDR3 nucleotides read TGTGCCAGCAGCCAAGAAACAGTCCTACCGAAAGAGCAGTACTTC.

The genes are TRBV28 and TRBJ1-2; D gene uncertain. V was shortened by 2 bases and J by 0 bases, with 10 bases between the two germline ends. The V gene's germline CDR1 is MDHEN and CDR2 SYDVKM. The CDR3 consists of 15 residues. In nucleotides, the CDR3 is TGTGCCAGCAGTTTACCACTCGATACTAACTATGGCTACACCTTC. Translating it yields CASSLPLDTNYGYTF.

In this sample, this clone turned up a few times. V usage is TRBV5-1 and J usage is TRBJ2-7; D might be TRBD2 (6 bases). Trimming took 0 bases from V and 0 from J, leaving 13 bases between them. The length of the CDR3 is 16 residues. Germline V lookup: CDR1 SGHRS, CDR2 YFSETQ. The DNA for the CDR3 is TGCGCCAGCAGCTTGGTGAGCGGGCCTAGCTCCTACGAGCAGTACTTC. Amino acid sequence: CASSLVSGPSSYEQYF. The full variable domain, completed using reference TRBV5-1 and TRBJ2-7, is KAGVTQTPRYLIKTRGQQVTLSCSPISGHRSVSWYQQTPGQGLQFLFEYFSETQRNKGNFPGRFSGRQFSNSRSEMNVSTLELGDSALYLCASSLVSGPSSYEQYFGPGTRLTVT.

This clone was detected only once. J is TRBJ2-7 and V is TRBV5-4, with 13 positions matching TRBD2. Germline lookup yields CDR1 SGHNT and CDR2 YYREEE (reference sequence). The V and J ends lost 4 bases and 2 bases, in that order; junction bases with no gene match: 9. This CDR3 comprises 17 residues. The CDR3: CASSGGLAGSVTYEQYF. DNA of the CDR3: TGTGCCAGCAGCGGGGGACTAGCGGGAAGTGTGACCTACGAGCAGTACTTC. The entire variable domain, with the rest obtained from reference TRBV5-4 and TRBJ2-7, is as follows: ETGVTQSPTHLIKTRGQQVTLRCSSQSGHNTVSWYQQALGQGPQFIFQYYREEENGRGNFPPRFSGLQFPNYSSELNVNALELDDSALYLCASSGGLAGSVTYEQYFGPGTRLTVT.

The chain joins TRBV7-9 to TRBJ1-1; no firm D call. The ends were cut back, 9 bases at V and 0 bases at J, with 14 bases in the middle. Per the germline V gene, CDR1 is SEHNR and CDR2 is FQNEAQ (reference sequence). The CDR3 length is 14 residues. The CDR3 protein is CASGPLPLNTEAFF. CDR3 nucleotide sequence: TGTGCCAGTGGTCCCCTACCTTTGAACACTGAAGCTTTCTTT.

V gene TRBV7-9 combines with J gene TRBJ1-6; D gene ambiguous. This CDR3 has 15 residues. V was cut by 1 base and J by 9 bases, with 13 bases left in between. Germline CDR1 reads SEHNR; CDR2 reads FQNEAQ (reference sequence). The chain's CDR3 is CASSLGTGAGSPLHF. CDR3 sequence (DNA): TGTGCCAGCAGCTTAGGAACGGGAGCGGGTTCACCCCTCCACTTT.

The chain employs TRBV11-2 and TRBJ1-5; D might be TRBD1 (5 bases). The CDR3 sequence is 13 residues long. Germline loops: CDR1 SGHAT, CDR2 FQNNGV. Trimming cost V 4 bases and J 6 bases, with 10 bases left between them. The CDR3 spells CASSYGGGQPQHF. The CDR3 region has the DNA TGTGCCAGCAGCTACGGGGGAGGTCAGCCCCAGCATTTT.

This chain joins TRBV4-1 and TRBJ1-2; 9 bases fit TRBD1. Germline loops: CDR1 MGHRA, CDR2 YSYEKL. The J segment lost 8 bases and the V segment lost 3 bases, leaving 13 bases of the junction unmatched. The CDR3 has 16 amino acids. CDR3: CASSHGWTGAERGYTF. The CDR3 nucleotides are TGCGCCAGCAGCCATGGTTGGACAGGGGCGGAGAGGGGCTACACCTTC.

The chain links TRBV7-8 to TRBJ2-7, with 11 bases matching TRBD1. CDR3 length equals 15 residues. Trimming removed 5 bases from V and 2 bases from J; junction bases left unmatched: 5. Germline V lookup: CDR1 SGHVS, CDR2 FQNEAQ. The CDR3, as DNA: TGTGCCAGCAGCCTGGGGACAGGGGGTCCCTACGAGCAGTACTTC. Translated: CASSLGTGGPYEQYF. The whole variable domain, remainder taken from reference TRBV7-8 and TRBJ2-7, is GAGVSQSPRYKVAKRGQDVALRCDPISGHVSLFWYQQALGQGPEFLTYFQNEAQLDKSGLPSDRFFAERPEGSVSTLKIQRTQQEDSAVYLCASSLGTGGPYEQYFGPGTRLTVT.

In its sample, this clone was seen a few times. V and J are TRBV9 and TRBJ2-4; 7 bases line up with TRBD2. V shed 0 bases, J shed 1 base, and the junction held 10 bases outside the gene matches. Germline CDR1 is SGDLS and CDR2 is YYNGEE. This CDR3 has 18 amino acids. The CDR3 nucleotides are TGTGCCAGCAGCGTAGCTGCGGGAGTAGCGTTGGCCAAAAACATTCAGTACTTC. Translating it yields CASSVAAGVALAKNIQYF.

This chain's CDR3 is CASKALLAKNIQYF. The CDR3 DNA reads as TGTGCCAGCAAAGCGTTACTAGCCAAAAACATTCAGTACTTC. The V call is TRBV6-5, the J call TRBJ2-4; no clear D. The CDR3 has 14 residues. V shed 7 bases and J shed 0 bases, with 10 bases lying between them. In germline, CDR1 is MNHEY, CDR2 SVGAGI.

This rearrangement joins TRBV21-1 to TRBJ2-6; the D call TRBD2 from the table was never checked on the DNA. TRBV21-1 is listed as a pseudogene. This CDR3 contains 15 residues. For the CDR3, the DNA is TGTGCCAGCAGCAAAGGAGACTCTGGGGCCAACGTCCTGACTTTC. Translated: CASSKGDSGANVLTF.

This chain connects TRBV28 to TRBJ1-6; no firm D call. Germline V CDR1 and CDR2: MDHEN, SYDVKM. This CDR3 contains 12 residues. V was trimmed by 6 bases and J by 7 bases, leaving 7 bases between them. The CDR3 loop reads CASSRMNSPLHF. DNA for the CDR3: TGTGCCAGCAGCAGAATGAATTCACCCCTCCACTTT.

V gene TRBV24-1 combines with J gene TRBJ2-7; 9 bases fit TRBD1. The trim removed 4 bases at V and 4 bases at J, leaving 7 bases unmatched. The germline CDR1 and CDR2 sequences are KGHDR and SFDVKD. The CDR3 length is 15 residues. CDR3 sequence (DNA): TGTGCCACCAGTGACCCGGGACAGGGCAGATACGAGCAGTACTTC. It encodes CATSDPGQGRYEQYF.

The gene calls are TRBV11-2 and TRBJ1-3, with D unresolved. Germline loops: CDR1 SGHAT, CDR2 FQNNGV. Trimming took 2 bases from V and 0 from J, leaving 5 bases between them. The CDR3 length is 14 residues. CDR3 amino acids: CASSLPGSGNTIYF. CDR3 DNA: TGTGCCAGCAGCTTACCCGGCTCTGGAAACACCATATATTTT.

CDR3 coding DNA: TGTGCCAGCTCATTCCAGAAAAGCGGCTCGGGAAACACCATATATTTT. This encodes CASSFQKSGSGNTIYF. The J gene is TRBJ1-3, the V gene TRBV18; no clear D gene. The CDR3 length is 16 residues. The V end lost 5 bases, the J end lost 4 bases, and 18 bases lay between the germline ends. Germline values: CDR1 KGHSH, CDR2 LQKENI.

The rearrangement uses TRBV6-5 and TRBJ2-7; 9 bases are shared with TRBD1. CDR1 is MNHEY and CDR2 is SVGAGI in the germline V gene. V lost 0 bases, J lost 5 bases, and 8 bases stayed unmatched. The CDR3 consists of 16 residues. The CDR3 loop is CASSYSFSGTGNEQYF. In DNA form, the CDR3 reads TGTGCCAGCAGTTACTCGTTTTCCGGGACAGGGAACGAGCAGTACTTC.

The V call is TRBV5-4, the J call TRBJ2-3; weak D call: TRBD1 (6 bases). Germline V gene lookup returns CDR1 SGHNT and CDR2 YYREEE (reference sequence). This CDR3 spans 16 amino acids. Between the trimmed V and J ends, which lost 4 bases and 2 bases, there was a span of 17 bases. The CDR3 DNA sequence: TGTGCCAGCAGCCCGCCGGGCAGGGGTAACACAGATACGCAGTATTTT. It encodes CASSPPGRGNTDTQYF.

The chain uses TRBV3-1 (or the pseudogene TRBV3-2) and TRBJ2-7; D may be TRBD2 (7 bases). Germline V CDR1 and CDR2: LGHDT, YNNKEL (reference sequence). This CDR3 spans 15 amino acids. The V end lost 3 bases, the J end lost 1 base, and 13 bases lay between the germline ends. CDR3 in DNA: TGTGCCAGCAGCCAGTACGGGGGGCCATCCTACGAGCAGTACTTC. Encoded protein: CASSQYGGPSYEQYF.